Here is one T cell receptor beta chain with its context. As yet, its antigen is unknown. One entry per CDR3 protein results from TCRdb running MiXCR on the RT-PCR reads. The sample has around 790,000 distinct CDR3 sequences; approximately 22% are singletons. This specimen comes from a study of response to subunit inactivated influenza vaccine. Whole-study results and caveats: Seasonal influenza vaccination, on each occasion, was suggested by the authors to recruit few new T cells.

Sequences were derived from PBMCs from blood, sampled around 5 days after vaccination. This TCR came from a man between 45 and 60 years old who received an inactivated influenza vaccine.

CDR3 sequence reads: CASRRASGPRDTQYF. The CDR3 DNA reads as TGTGCCAGCAGGAGGGCTAGCGGGCCGAGAGATACGCAGTATTTT. The chain uses TRBV7-9 and TRBJ2-3; TRBD2 matches 8 bases. Germline CDR1 and CDR2: SEHNR and FQNEAQ (reference sequence). This CDR3 is 15 amino acids long. Unmatched junction bases numbered 10, after V lost 6 bases and J lost 5 bases.